One and the same sample provided the 25 T cell receptor beta chains below, sequenced in a study of T-cell memory formation after mild COVID-19. TCRdb used MiXCR to reprocess the 5' RACE reads, holding one entry per CDR3 protein. Of about 360,000 distinct CDR3 sequences listed, 10% to 15% are singletons. Sequenced material: PBMCs or a T cell subset sorted from them (not recorded which). The receptors derive from a young man who had mild COVID-19 (a few samples of this study predate the infection). Cell type and time point are not known.

This chain joins TRBV6-5 and TRBJ1-6; 10 nucleotides agree with TRBD1. V lost 6 bases, J lost 8 bases, and 7 bases stayed unmatched. The germline V gene encodes CDR1 MNHEY and CDR2 SVGAGI. The CDR3 has 15 amino acids. The CDR3 DNA follows: TGTGCCAGCAGATCGACAGGGGGCTTATATTCACCCCTCCACTTT. This codes for CASRSTGGLYSPLHF.

This clonotype has more than one count but fewer than ten. The chain is built from TRBV7-6 and TRBJ2-5; TRBD2 matches at 8 bases. Trimming at V came to 4 bases and at J to 4 bases, leaving 8 bases not matched to a gene. Germline V gene sequence: CDR1 SGHVS, CDR2 FNYEAQ. This CDR3 region has 15 residues. The CDR3 sequence: CASSYSPGLGETQYF. As DNA, the CDR3 is TGTGCCAGCAGCTACTCTCCGGGACTAGGAGAGACCCAGTACTTC. The whole variable domain, remainder taken from reference TRBV7-6 and TRBJ2-5, is GAGVSQSPRYKVTKRGQDVALRCDPISGHVSLYWYRQALGQGPEFLTYFNYEAQQDKSGLPNDRFSAERPEGSISTLTIQRTEQRDSAMYRCASSYSPGLGETQYFGPGTRLLVL.

In this sample, this clonotype turned up many times. The chain combines TRBV3-1 with TRBJ2-3, with 8 bases aligning to TRBD2. Trimming removed 1 base from V and 4 bases from J; junction bases left unmatched: 4. This CDR3 is built from 15 residues. Germline loops: CDR1 LGHDT, CDR2 YNNKEL (reference sequence). The CDR3 DNA sequence: TGTGCCAGCAGCCAAGCGGGGGGGCCTGCAGATACGCAGTATTTT. It encodes CASSQAGGPADTQYF.

This clonotype was counted between two and nine times. The rearrangement uses TRBV20-1 and TRBJ2-3; 10 bases agree with TRBD1. This CDR3 is 14 amino acids long. V was pared by 6 bases and J by 5 bases, with 8 bases of the junction left unmatched. CDR1 is DFQATT, CDR2 SNEGSKA, per germline (reference sequence). Here the CDR3 reads CSALGGQGRDTQYF. CDR3 sequence (DNA): TGCAGTGCCCTCGGGGGACAGGGGAGAGATACGCAGTATTTT.

This clonotype was seen ten or more times. This sequence joins TRBV2 and TRBJ2-4; D is perhaps TRBD1 (6 bases). The CDR3 runs to 12 residues. Germline V gives CDR1 SNHLY, CDR2 FYNNEI. The V end lost 6 bases, the J end lost 6 bases, and 9 bases lay between the germline ends. The CDR3 coding sequence is TGTGCCAGCAGGGACAGTTTAAACATTCAGTACTTC. Amino acid sequence: CASRDSLNIQYF.

There are a few counts of this clonotype. The rearrangement links TRBV7-9 to TRBJ2-7; 8 bases agree with TRBD1. Germline CDR1 and CDR2: SEHNR and FQNEAQ (reference sequence). The CDR3 is 14 residues long. V was clipped by 6 bases and J by 2 bases; unmatched bases: 6. The DNA of the CDR3 is TGTGCCAGCAGTTCGGGACAGGAACCCTACGAGCAGTACGTC. Translated: CASSSGQEPYEQYV.

In this sample, this clonotype turned up many times. This chain uses TRBV30 with TRBJ1-5; 7 bases are shared with TRBD1. Trimming at V came to 2 bases and at J to 6 bases, leaving 10 bases not matched to a gene. This CDR3 has 15 amino acids. Per germline, CDR1 GTSNPN and CDR2 SVGIG (reference sequence). The CDR3 here is CAWSRGQIISQPQHF. The CDR3, as DNA: TGTGCCTGGAGTAGGGGACAGATCATAAGTCAGCCCCAGCATTTT.

This chain joins TRBV4-1 and TRBJ2-4; the D call may be TRBD1 or TRBD2 (5 bases each). Per germline, CDR1 MGHRA and CDR2 YSYEKL. This CDR3 contains 15 residues. Deletions cut 1 base from V and 1 base from J, with 8 bases between. The DNA for the CDR3 is TGCGCCAGCAGCCAAGTATGGGGGGCCAAAAACATTCAGTACTTC. It encodes CASSQVWGAKNIQYF.

V usage is TRBV27 and J usage is TRBJ1-1, with 7 bases identical to TRBD1. The CDR3 spans 13 residues. Germline V gene data show CDR1 as MNHEY and CDR2 as SMNVEV (reference sequence). Trimming took 8 bases from V and 5 from J; bases not matched to a gene: 8. CDR3 protein: CASRQGAITEAFF. The CDR3 DNA is TGTGCCAGCCGACAGGGCGCTATAACTGAAGCTTTCTTT.

The gene calls are TRBV4-1 and TRBJ2-3, with 10 bases matching TRBD2. This CDR3 contains 16 residues. V dropped 0 bases and J dropped 6; count of bases not matched to a gene: 6. Germline values: CDR1 MGHRA, CDR2 YSYEKL. CDR3: CASSQESLAGRDTQYF. In DNA form, the CDR3 reads TGCGCCAGCAGCCAAGAGTCACTAGCGGGGCGTGATACGCAGTATTTT.

This clonotype came up many times. The chain uses TRBV28 and TRBJ2-7; D unresolved. V lost 3 bases, J lost 3 bases, and 9 bases lay in between. The CDR3 is 13 amino acids. Germline V CDR1 and CDR2: MDHEN, SYDVKM. CDR3 sequence (DNA): TGTGCCAGCAGTTTGGACGGTCTCTACGAGCAGTACTTC. This sequence encodes CASSLDGLYEQYF.

This clonotype has a handful of counts. This chain uses TRBV6-6 with TRBJ2-5; D perhaps matches TRBD2 (5 bases). V lost 1 base to trimming and J lost 2 bases, with 8 bases between them. The CDR3 runs 14 residues. The germline V gene has CDR1 MNHNY and CDR2 SVGAGI (reference sequence). The CDR3 nucleotides read TGTGCCAGCAGTTACTTGGACTTACAAGAGACCCAGTACTTC. This translates into CASSYLDLQETQYF.

There are many counts of this clonotype. The chain joins TRBV19 to TRBJ2-2; 9 bases match TRBD1. After removal of 3 bases from V and 6 bases from J, the junction contained 5 bases not matched to a gene. The CDR3 is 15 residues long. Germline assignment: CDR1 LNHDA and CDR2 SQIVND (reference sequence). The CDR3 DNA sequence: TGTGCCAGTAGTATGGACAGGGGCCTGCCCGGGGAGCTGTTTTTT. It is translated as CASSMDRGLPGELFF.

V is TRBV4-3 and J is TRBJ1-4; D possibly corresponds to TRBD1 (5 bases). The CDR3 covers 17 residues. Trimming stripped 7 bases from V and 8 bases from J, with 26 bases between. Germline V lookup: CDR1 LGHNA, CDR2 YSLEER. The CDR3: CASTKYFPGTVDEKLFF. Here the CDR3 DNA reads TGCGCCAGCACTAAATATTTTCCGGGGACTGTGGACGAAAAACTGTTTTTT.

The chain employs TRBV18 and TRBJ2-5, with D perhaps matching TRBD1 or TRBD2 (5 bases each). The V end was cut by 6 bases, the J end by 2 bases, with 10 bases between. CDR3 length: 13 amino acids. In germline, CDR1 is KGHSH, CDR2 LQKENI. The DNA for the CDR3 is TGTGCCAGCTCTATTGAGGGGCAAGAGACCCAGTACTTC. This sequence encodes CASSIEGQETQYF.

This clonotype occurred a few times. This chain connects TRBV11-3 to TRBJ1-6; TRBD1 matches 8 bases. Germline V CDR1 and CDR2: SGHNT, YENEEA. J gave up 9 bases and V 4 bases, and 11 bases lay outside the gene matches. The CDR3 consists of 16 residues. The CDR3 region is CASSSLAGTGGSPLHF. DNA for the CDR3: TGTGCCAGCAGCTCTCTCGCCGGCACAGGGGGTTCACCCCTCCACTTT.

This clonotype was counted only a few times. This sequence joins TRBV7-6 and TRBJ2-5; no definite D call. This CDR3 contains 14 residues. Germline lookup yields CDR1 SGHVS and CDR2 FNYEAQ. The ends were cut back, 3 bases at V and 0 bases at J, with 8 bases in the middle. CDR3 DNA: TGTGCCAGCAGCTTTAGTAGGTACCAAGAGACCCAGTACTTC. This sequence encodes CASSFSRYQETQYF.

Only a few counts were recorded for this clonotype. The chain links TRBV12-3 or TRBV12-4 to TRBJ1-2; no clear D. Trimming took 1 base from V and 8 from J, leaving 11 bases between them. The CDR3 totals 13 residues. In DNA, the CDR3 is TGTGCCAGCAGTTTAGGGGGATCGGGCGGCTACACCTTC. It specifies CASSLGGSGGYTF.

The sample holds a few counts of this clonotype. This chain uses TRBV6-2 or TRBV6-3 with TRBJ2-5, with D possibly TRBD2 on 6 matching bases. Germline CDR1 and CDR2: MNHEY and SVGEGT. The CDR3 is made up of 14 amino acids. V was shortened by 6 bases and J by 5 bases, with 16 bases between the two germline ends. CDR3: CASSSGTAGETQYF. The CDR3, as DNA: TGTGCCAGCAGCTCCGGGACGGCGGGGGAGACCCAGTACTTC.

This sequence joins TRBV15 and TRBJ2-3; D is possibly TRBD1 or TRBD2 (5 bases each). Germline lookup yields CDR1 LNHNV and CDR2 YYDKDF (reference sequence). The CDR3 is 16 amino acids. The V end lost 1 base, the J end lost 5 bases, and 16 bases lay between the germline ends. CDR3 nucleotides: TGTGCCACCAGCAGAGTCTCGAGGGGAGCAAAAGATACGCAGTATTTT. As protein: CATSRVSRGAKDTQYF.

This clonotype was picked up a small number of times. V and J are TRBV6-2 or TRBV6-3 and TRBJ2-7; TRBD1 agrees at 8 bases. Germline V lookup: CDR1 MNHEY, CDR2 SVGEGT. The CDR3 extends over 14 amino acids. Trimming cost V 4 bases and J 4 bases; bases outside gene matches: 6. CDR3 amino acids: CASSFGQGGYEQYV. CDR3 coding DNA: TGTGCCAGCAGTTTTGGACAGGGTGGTTACGAGCAGTACGTC.

V usage is TRBV20-1 and J usage is TRBJ2-1; 8 bases align to TRBD2. Germline V gene lookup returns CDR1 DFQATT and CDR2 SNEGSKA (reference sequence). V shed 3 bases and J 9 bases; nucleotides not matched to a gene: 13. CDR3 length: 15 residues. The DNA for the CDR3 is TGCAGTGCTAGTACCGTGGCGCGGGGGGTAGGTGAGCAGTTCTTC. Translating it yields CSASTVARGVGEQFF.

This rearrangement joins TRBV4-2 to TRBJ2-3; D is perhaps TRBD2 (6 bases). CDR3 length equals 17 residues. Trimming shortened V by 1 base and J by 2 bases, and 16 bases separated the two germline ends. Germline assignment: CDR1 LGHNA and CDR2 YNFKEQ. The CDR3 DNA reads as TGTGCCAGCAGCCAAGTCCCCCCGGGGGACCTCACAGATACGCAGTATTTT. Its protein is CASSQVPPGDLTDTQYF.

In this sample, this clonotype turned up many times. The V and J genes are TRBV5-1 and TRBJ2-3, with 11 bases that match TRBD2. The ends lost 0 bases at V and 4 bases at J; junction bases unmatched: 4. Germline lookup yields CDR1 SGHRS and CDR2 YFSETQ. This CDR3 spans 16 amino acids. The CDR3 region is CASSLVGTSGSDTQYF. CDR3 coding DNA: TGCGCCAGCAGCTTGGTCGGGACTAGCGGTTCAGATACGCAGTATTTT.

V and J are TRBV7-9 and TRBJ1-3; tentative D call: TRBD1 (6 bases). Germline V lookup: CDR1 SEHNR, CDR2 FQNEAQ (reference sequence). Trimming pared 4 bases from V and 3 bases from J, leaving 16 bases between. This CDR3 has 16 amino acids. This CDR3 is CASSSGELVLGNTIYF. The CDR3 nucleotides are TGTGCCAGCAGCTCAGGGGAGCTGGTACTTGGAAACACCATATATTTT.